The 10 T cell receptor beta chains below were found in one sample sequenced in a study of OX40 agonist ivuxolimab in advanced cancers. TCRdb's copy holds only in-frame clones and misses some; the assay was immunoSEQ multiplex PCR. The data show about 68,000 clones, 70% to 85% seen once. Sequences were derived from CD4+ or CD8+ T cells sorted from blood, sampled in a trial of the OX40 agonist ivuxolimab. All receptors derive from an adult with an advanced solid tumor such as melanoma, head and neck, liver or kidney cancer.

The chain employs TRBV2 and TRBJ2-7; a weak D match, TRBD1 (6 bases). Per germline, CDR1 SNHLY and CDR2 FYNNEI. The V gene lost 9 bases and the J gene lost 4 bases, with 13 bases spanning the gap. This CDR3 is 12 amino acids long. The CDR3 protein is CASGDNKYEQYV. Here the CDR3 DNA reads TGTGCCAGTGGGGACAACAAGTACGAGCAGTACGTC.

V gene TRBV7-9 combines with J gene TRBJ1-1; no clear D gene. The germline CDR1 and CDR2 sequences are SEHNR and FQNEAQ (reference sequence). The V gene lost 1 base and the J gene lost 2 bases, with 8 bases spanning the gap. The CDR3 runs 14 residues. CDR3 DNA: TGTGCCAGCAGCTTAGGGGAGGCCAACACTGAAGCTTTCTTT. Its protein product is CASSLGEANTEAFF. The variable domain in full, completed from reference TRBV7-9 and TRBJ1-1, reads DTGVSQNPRHKITKRGQNVTFRCDPISEHNRLYWYRQTLGQGPEFLTYFQNEAQLEKSRLLSDRFSAERPKGSFSTLEIQRTEQGDSAMYLCASSLGEANTEAFFGQGTRLTVV.

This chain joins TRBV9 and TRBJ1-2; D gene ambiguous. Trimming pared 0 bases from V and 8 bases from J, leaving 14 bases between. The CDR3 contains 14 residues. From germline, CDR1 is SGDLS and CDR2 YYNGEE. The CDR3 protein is CASSVDSGGRGYTF. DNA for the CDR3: TGTGCCAGCAGCGTAGACTCGGGAGGTCGGGGCTACACCTTC.

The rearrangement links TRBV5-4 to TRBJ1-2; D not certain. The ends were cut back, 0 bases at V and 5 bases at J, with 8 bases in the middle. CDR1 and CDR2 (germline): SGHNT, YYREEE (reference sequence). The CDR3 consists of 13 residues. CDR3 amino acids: CASSLAQQYGYTF. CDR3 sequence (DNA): TGTGCCAGCAGCTTGGCTCAGCAATATGGCTACACCTTC.

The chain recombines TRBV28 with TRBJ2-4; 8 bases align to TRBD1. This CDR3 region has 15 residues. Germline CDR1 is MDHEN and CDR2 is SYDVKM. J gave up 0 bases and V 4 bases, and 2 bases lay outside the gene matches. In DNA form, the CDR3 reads TGTGCCAGCAGTTCCAGGGGGCAAGCCAAAAACATTCAGTACTTC. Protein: CASSSRGQAKNIQYF. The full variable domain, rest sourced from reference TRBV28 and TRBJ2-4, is DVKVTQSSRYLVKRTGEKVFLECVQDMDHENMFWYRQDPGLGLRLIYFSYDVKMKEKGDIPEGYSVSREKKERFSLILESASTNQTSMYLCASSSRGQAKNIQYFGAGTRLSVL.

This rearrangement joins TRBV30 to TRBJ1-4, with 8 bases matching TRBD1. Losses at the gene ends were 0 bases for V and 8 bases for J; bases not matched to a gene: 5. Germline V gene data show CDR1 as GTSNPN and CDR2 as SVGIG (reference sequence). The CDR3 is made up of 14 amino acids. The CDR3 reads CAWSVGTGPEKLFF. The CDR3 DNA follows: TGTGCCTGGAGTGTGGGGACAGGTCCAGAAAAACTGTTTTTT.

The CDR3 DNA reads TGCGCCAGCAGCTTGGACGGGACAGGGCTTACGCAGTATTTT. Encoded protein: CASSLDGTGLTQYF. The chain couples TRBV5-1 to TRBJ2-3; 9 bases line up with TRBD1. Germline CDR1 and CDR2: SGHRS and YFSETQ. The ends lost 0 bases at V and 8 bases at J; junction bases unmatched: 4. The CDR3 sequence is 14 residues long.

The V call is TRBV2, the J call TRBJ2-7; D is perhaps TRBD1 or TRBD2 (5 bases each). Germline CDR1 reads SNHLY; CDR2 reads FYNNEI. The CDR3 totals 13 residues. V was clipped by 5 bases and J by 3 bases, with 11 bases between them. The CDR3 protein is CASSRDGNYEQYV. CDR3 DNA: TGTGCCAGCAGTAGGGACGGCAACTACGAGCAGTACGTC.

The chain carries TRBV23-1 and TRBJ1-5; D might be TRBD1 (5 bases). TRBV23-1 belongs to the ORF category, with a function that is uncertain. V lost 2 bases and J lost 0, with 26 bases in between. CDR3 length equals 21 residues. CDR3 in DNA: TGCGCCAGCAGTCAACTTCCAACCGGGACGTTCCTTAAGCATAGCAATCAGCCCCAGCATTTT. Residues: CASSQLPTGTFLKHSNQPQHF.

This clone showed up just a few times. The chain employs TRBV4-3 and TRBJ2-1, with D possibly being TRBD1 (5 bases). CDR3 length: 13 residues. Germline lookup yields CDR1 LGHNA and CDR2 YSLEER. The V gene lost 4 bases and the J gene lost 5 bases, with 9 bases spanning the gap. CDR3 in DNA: TGCGCCAGCAGCCCCCCAGGGAACAATGAGCAGTTCTTC. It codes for CASSPPGNNEQFF.